The 22 T cell receptor beta chains reported below all come from one sample, sequenced in a study of cytomegalovirus exposure and HLA in healthy donors. The PCR contained 60 Vbeta and 13 Jbeta primers. Sequencing used immunoSEQ multiplex PCR; TCRdb keeps in-frame clones, though not all of them. The data contain around 120,000 clones, around 74% of them singletons. Sequenced: PBMCs. The source of these receptors is a man aged 55 to 70 in good health and CMV-seropositive.

This clone has just one count. The chain is built from TRBV30 and TRBJ1-2; TRBD1 matches at 7 bases. In germline, CDR1 is GTSNPN, CDR2 SVGIG (reference sequence). CDR3 length: 14 amino acids. The V gene end was trimmed by 1 base and the J gene end by 5 bases; junction bases not matched to a gene: 7. The CDR3 spells CAWSAPTGWYGYTF. Here the CDR3 DNA reads TGTGCCTGGAGTGCCCCGACAGGGTGGTATGGCTACACCTTC. Full variable domain (outside the CDR3, taken from reference TRBV30 and TRBJ1-2): SQTIHQWPATLVQPVGSPLSLECTVEGTSNPNLYWYRQAAGRGLQLLFYSVGIGQISSEVPQNLSASRPQDRQFILSSKKLLLSDSGFYLCAWSAPTGWYGYTFGSGTRLTVV.

The genes are TRBV7-9 and TRBJ2-7; 11 positions agree with TRBD2. The V segment lost 5 bases and the J segment 5 bases; nucleotides outside the gene matches: 8. The CDR3 contains 15 residues. Germline-derived CDR1 and CDR2 are SEHNR and FQNEAQ (reference sequence). The chain's CDR3 is CASSLGLAGINEQYF. The CDR3 nucleotides read TGTGCCAGCAGCCTTGGACTAGCGGGTATAAACGAGCAGTACTTC.

The chain carries TRBV5-1 and TRBJ2-7; 12 nucleotides match TRBD2. Per germline, CDR1 SGHRS and CDR2 YFSETQ. After removal of 4 bases from V and 2 bases from J, the junction contained 7 bases not matched to a gene. This CDR3 has 16 residues. Written as DNA, the CDR3 is TGCGCCAGCAGCACCGCGACTAGCGGGGGACCCTACGAGCAGTACTTC. Translation: CASSTATSGGPYEQYF.

The rearrangement joins TRBV6-6 to TRBJ1-2, with D tentatively TRBD1 (6 bases). Between the trimmed V and J ends, which lost 3 bases and 8 bases, there was a span of 16 bases. CDR1 and CDR2 (germline): MNHNY, SVGAGI (reference sequence). The CDR3 extends over 14 amino acids. The CDR3 DNA sequence: TGTGCCAGCAGTTATAAGGTTCCAGGGGACGGCTACACCTTC. This gives the protein CASSYKVPGDGYTF.

This clone appeared a single time. The chain links TRBV2 to TRBJ1-6, with D unresolved. This CDR3 comprises 13 residues. CDR1 and CDR2 (germline): SNHLY, FYNNEI. Between the trimmed V and J ends, which lost 8 bases and 2 bases, there was a span of 7 bases. In nucleotides, the CDR3 is TGTGCCAGCTGGAGCACCTATAATTCACCCCTCCACTTT. Translating gives CASWSTYNSPLHF. Combining the CDR3 with reference TRBV2 and TRBJ1-6 gives the whole variable domain EPEVTQTPSHQVTQMGQEVILRCVPISNHLYFYWYRQILGQKVEFLVSFYNNEISEKSEIFDDQFSVERPDGSNFTLKIRSTKLEDSAMYFCASWSTYNSPLHFGNGTRLTVT.

This chain connects TRBV5-1 to TRBJ2-2; 11 positions match TRBD1. CDR1 is SGHRS and CDR2 is YFSETQ in the germline V gene. The CDR3 spans 17 residues. V was pared by 0 bases and J by 3 bases, with 4 bases of the junction left unmatched. CDR3 DNA sequence: TGCGCCAGCAGCTTGGAGGGACAGGGGGGGGACACCGGGGAGCTGTTTTTT. It encodes CASSLEGQGGDTGELFF. The whole variable domain, remainder taken from reference TRBV5-1 and TRBJ2-2, is KAGVTQTPRYLIKTRGQQVTLSCSPISGHRSVSWYQQTPGQGLQFLFEYFSETQRNKGNFPGRFSGRQFSNSRSEMNVSTLELGDSALYLCASSLEGQGGDTGELFFGEGSRLTVL.

This chain uses TRBV18 with TRBJ2-5; TRBD1 agrees at 10 bases. This CDR3 contains 16 residues. Germline V gives CDR1 KGHSH, CDR2 LQKENI. The junction had 6 bases not matched to a gene; V was cut back by 2 bases and J by 3 bases. CDR3 residues: CASSPTGTGAEETQYF. In DNA, the CDR3 is TGTGCCAGCTCACCAACCGGGACAGGGGCAGAAGAGACCCAGTACTTC. Drawing the rest from reference TRBV18 and TRBJ2-5, the complete variable domain is NAGVMQNPRHLVRRRGQEARLRCSPMKGHSHVYWYRQLPEEGLKFMVYLQKENIIDESGMPKERFSAEFPKEGPSILRIQQVVRGDSAAYFCASSPTGTGAEETQYFGPGTRLLVL.

The chain recombines TRBV2 with TRBJ1-5, with a weak D call TRBD1 (6 bases). The V end was cut by 6 bases, the J end by 4 bases, with 16 bases between. CDR3 length: 15 residues. The V gene's germline CDR1 is SNHLY and CDR2 FYNNEI. CDR3 in amino acids: CASSRGEGGNQPQHF. In DNA form, the CDR3 reads TGTGCCAGCAGCCGAGGGGAGGGGGGGAATCAGCCCCAGCATTTT.

The rearrangement joins TRBV5-4 to TRBJ1-1; D is ambiguous. Looked up from germline, CDR1 is SGHNT and CDR2 is YYREEE (reference sequence). V dropped 4 bases and J dropped 6 bases, with 19 bases sitting between them. The CDR3 totals 15 residues. CDR3 protein: CASSRLTSAPSEAFF. For the CDR3, the DNA is TGTGCCAGCAGCCGCTTAACGAGCGCTCCATCTGAAGCTTTCTTT. Filled out from reference TRBV5-4 and TRBJ1-1, the complete variable domain reads ETGVTQSPTHLIKTRGQQVTLRCSSQSGHNTVSWYQQALGQGPQFIFQYYREEENGRGNFPPRFSGLQFPNYSSELNVNALELDDSALYLCASSRLTSAPSEAFFGQGTRLTVV.

V gene TRBV30 combines with J gene TRBJ2-5, with 13 nucleotides matching TRBD2. Trimming at V came to 1 base and at J to 5 bases, leaving 4 bases not matched to a gene. The V gene's germline CDR1 is GTSNPN and CDR2 SVGIG (reference sequence). The CDR3 runs 15 residues. CDR3 sequence reads: CAWSGGLAGAETQYF. The CDR3 coding sequence is TGTGCCTGGAGTGGCGGACTAGCGGGAGCGGAGACCCAGTACTTC.

CDR3 amino acids: CASSQAGTANYGYTF. The CDR3 DNA sequence: TGCGCCAGCAGCCAAGCGGGAACAGCGAACTATGGCTACACCTTC. The gene calls are TRBV4-1 and TRBJ1-2; no definite D call. The CDR3 extends over 15 amino acids. Germline V CDR1 and CDR2: MGHRA, YSYEKL. V lost 1 base and J 2 bases, leaving 11 bases between the germline ends.

The genes are TRBV13 and TRBJ2-2; D might be TRBD1 (5 bases). Per germline, CDR1 PRHDT and CDR2 FYEKMQ (reference sequence). Trimming left V 5 bases short and J 2 bases short, with 9 bases between. This CDR3 comprises 14 residues. The CDR3 reads CASSNTGNTGELFF. The CDR3 nucleotides are TGTGCCAGCAGCAATACAGGCAACACCGGGGAGCTGTTTTTT.

V gene TRBV5-1 combines with J gene TRBJ2-2; maybe TRBD1 (6 bases). CDR3 length: 15 residues. Trimming removed 2 bases at V and 5 bases at J, with 13 bases between. Per germline, CDR1 SGHRS and CDR2 YFSETQ. CDR3: CASSFVQGSTGELFF. In nucleotides, the CDR3 is TGCGCCAGCAGCTTCGTACAGGGCTCGACCGGGGAGCTGTTTTTT. The variable domain in full, with the rest retrieved from reference TRBV5-1 and TRBJ2-2, is KAGVTQTPRYLIKTRGQQVTLSCSPISGHRSVSWYQQTPGQGLQFLFEYFSETQRNKGNFPGRFSGRQFSNSRSEMNVSTLELGDSALYLCASSFVQGSTGELFFGEGSRLTVL.

V gene TRBV9 combines with J gene TRBJ1-3, with TRBD1 as a possible D gene (6 bases). This CDR3 region has 14 residues. Germline CDR1 and CDR2: SGDLS and YYNGEE. Deletions cut 2 bases from V and 2 bases from J, with 8 bases between. CDR3: CASSVGTPGNTIYF. In DNA, the CDR3 is TGTGCCAGCAGCGTCGGGACACCTGGAAACACCATATATTTT.

The sample holds one count of this clone. The genes are TRBV7-3 and TRBJ2-3, with 16 positions matching TRBD2. Losses at the gene ends were 5 bases for V and 1 base for J; bases not matched to a gene: 3. CDR3 length equals 17 residues. CDR1 and CDR2 from the germline V gene are SGHTA and FQGTGA. The CDR3 DNA sequence: TGTGCCAGCAGCCCGGGACTAGCGGGGGGGGGCACAGATACGCAGTATTTT. This encodes CASSPGLAGGGTDTQYF. Based on the CDR3 plus reference TRBV7-3 and TRBJ2-3, the full variable domain is GAGVSQTPSNKVTEKGKYVELRCDPISGHTALYWYRQSLGQGPEFLIYFQGTGAADDSGLPNDRFFAVRPEGSVSTLKIQRTERGDSAVYLCASSPGLAGGGTDTQYFGPGTRLTVL.

The chain combines TRBV9 with TRBJ2-1, with 8 bases fitting TRBD1. Trimming at V came to 4 bases and at J to 3 bases, leaving 9 bases not matched to a gene. The germline gives CDR1 SGDLS, CDR2 YYNGEE. The CDR3 sequence is 16 residues long. CDR3: CASSQRSGQGYNEQFF. CDR3 nucleotide sequence: TGTGCCAGCAGCCAACGCTCTGGACAGGGCTACAATGAGCAGTTCTTC.

This chain connects TRBV21-1 to TRBJ2-7; the DNA was not used to check the table's D call, TRBD1. TRBV21-1 is a pseudogene locus. There are 15 residues in the CDR3. CDR3 residues: CASSVTGVFMYEQYF. The CDR3 nucleotides are TGTGCCAGCAGCGTGACAGGCGTTTTTATGTACGAGCAGTACTTC.

The table lists this clone with a few counts. The chain employs TRBV4-1 and TRBJ2-2; D is perhaps TRBD2 (6 bases). Germline assignment: CDR1 MGHRA and CDR2 YSYEKL. The CDR3 is made up of 19 amino acids. V was trimmed by 2 bases and J by 0 bases, leaving 19 bases between them. CDR3 sequence reads: CASSQSRAFGGSNTGELFF. DNA for the CDR3: TGCGCCAGCAGCCAATCCAGGGCTTTCGGGGGTTCGAACACCGGGGAGCTGTTTTTT.

The CDR3 loop reads CATAIPGTGVFRQPQHF. The CDR3 nucleotides are TGTGCCACTGCCATCCCAGGGACAGGGGTCTTTCGGCAGCCCCAGCATTTT. V and J are TRBV19 and TRBJ1-5, with 10 nucleotides matching TRBD1. Germline V gene data show CDR1 as LNHDA and CDR2 as SQIVND (reference sequence). The CDR3 spans 17 residues. Unmatched junction bases numbered 19, after V lost 10 bases and J lost 7 bases.

The chain combines TRBV12-2 with TRBJ1-1; the table's D call, TRBD1, was not checked against the DNA. TRBV12-2 is labeled a pseudogene. The CDR3 is 16 amino acids. The CDR3 DNA is TGTGCAAGTCGCTCTCCGGGACAGGGGGTGACGACTGAAGCTTTCTTT. Translation gives CASRSPGQGVTTEAFF.

The gene calls are TRBV29-1 and TRBJ2-7; 8 nucleotides agree with TRBD2. The CDR3 totals 13 residues. In germline, CDR1 is SQVTM, CDR2 ANQGSEA. After removal of 6 bases from V and 7 bases from J, the junction contained 11 bases not matched to a gene. The chain's CDR3 is CSVGTRQTREQYF. CDR3 DNA: TGCAGCGTCGGGACTAGGCAGACAAGGGAGCAGTACTTC.

Worth noting for this clone: Germline and junction disagree at one end, which may indicate a read error. The J gene is TRBJ2-5, the V gene TRBV7-8; TRBD1 aligns across 7 bases. The CDR3 runs 11 residues. Germline V CDR1 and CDR2: SGHVS, FQNEAQ. CDR3 amino acids: CASSRWGQRDF. The CDR3 DNA sequence: TGTGCCAGCAGCCGGTGGGGACAGAGGGACTTC.